The 14 T cell receptor beta chains below all came from one sample that was sequenced in a study of monozygotic twins with inflammatory bowel disease. Reprocessing the 5' RACE reads, TCRdb reports a single entry for every CDR3 protein and omits DNA. This sample contains under 150,000 distinct CDR3 sequences. The sequenced sample consisted of blood. The receptor set was obtained from a human donor with ulcerative colitis or Crohn's disease, or a healthy co-twin of an affected twin (not recorded which).

This chain links TRBV4-1 with TRBJ1-5; the TCRdb D gene call, TRBD1, has no DNA to confirm it. Germline CDR1 is MGHRA and CDR2 is YSYEKL. This CDR3 comprises 19 residues. The CDR3 reads CASSRAPQGDGGGNQPQHF.

The J gene is TRBJ2-7, the V gene TRBV5-5; TCRdb returns TRBD1, unconfirmable since there is no DNA. Germline V gives CDR1 SGHKS, CDR2 YYEKEE (reference sequence). CDR3 length equals 14 residues. CDR3 loop: CASNRQGATYEQYF.

The V and J genes are TRBV5-1 and TRBJ2-2; TCRdb returns TRBD2, unconfirmable since there is no DNA. Germline loops: CDR1 SGHRS, CDR2 YFSETQ. The CDR3 runs 18 residues. This CDR3 reads CASSLYPGLAGDTGELFF.

This rearrangement joins TRBV5-1 to TRBJ2-2. Germline CDR1 is SGHRS and CDR2 is YFSETQ. This CDR3 spans 15 amino acids. CDR3 sequence reads: CASSLDRGNTGELFF.

The rearrangement uses TRBV5-1 and TRBJ1-2; TCRdb calls TRBD1, which cannot be checked without DNA. The CDR3 loop spans 15 amino acids. Germline CDR1 and CDR2: SGHRS and YFSETQ. CDR3 sequence reads: CASSLALTGGYGYTF.

The V call is TRBV19, the J call TRBJ1-2. There are 17 residues in the CDR3. Germline V gene lookup returns CDR1 LNHDA and CDR2 SQIVND (reference sequence). The CDR3 reads CASSRHTTGFSNYGYTF.

The rearrangement links TRBV28 to TRBJ2-7; the D call of TRBD1 rests on TCRdb alone, since no DNA is present to check it. The CDR3 runs to 15 residues. CDR1 and CDR2 (germline): MDHEN, SYDVKM. CDR3: CASSLPAGTGGEQYF.

This chain links TRBV12-3 or TRBV12-4 with TRBJ1-6. The CDR3 extends over 17 amino acids. CDR3 region: CASSTVTGGSYNSPLHF.

This sequence joins TRBV20-1 and TRBJ1-5. This CDR3 spans 13 amino acids. Germline V gene data show CDR1 as DFQATT and CDR2 as SNEGSKA (reference sequence). This chain's CDR3 is CSAHRDSNQPQHF.

The rearrangement joins TRBV10-3 to TRBJ2-7; checking the TCRdb D call of TRBD2 is not possible without DNA. In germline, CDR1 is ENHRY, CDR2 SYGVKD. The CDR3 loop spans 17 amino acids. CDR3 in amino acids: CAISKSPGLVIDYEQYF.

This chain links TRBV19 with TRBJ2-3; TCRdb calls TRBD2, which cannot be checked without DNA. CDR1 LNHDA and CDR2 SQIVND come from the germline V gene (reference sequence). This CDR3 spans 16 amino acids. The CDR3 loop reads CASSSGLAENTDTQYF.

The chain recombines TRBV24-1 with TRBJ2-3; the D call of TRBD1 rests on TCRdb alone, since no DNA is present to check it. The CDR3 is 16 amino acids. Germline V CDR1 and CDR2: KGHDR, SFDVKD. This CDR3 is CATSDFGGPNTDTQYF.

This sequence joins TRBV12-3 or TRBV12-4 and TRBJ1-6; the TRBD1 assignment by TCRdb is unverifiable without DNA. This CDR3 is built from 14 residues. Here the CDR3 reads CASSRGSGGSPLHF.

The V gene is TRBV11-2, the J gene TRBJ2-7; TCRdb reports TRBD1, a call that lacks DNA to check it against. The CDR3 extends over 15 amino acids. CDR1 is SGHAT and CDR2 is FQNNGV in the germline V gene. CDR3: CASSPPGTGVYEQYF.